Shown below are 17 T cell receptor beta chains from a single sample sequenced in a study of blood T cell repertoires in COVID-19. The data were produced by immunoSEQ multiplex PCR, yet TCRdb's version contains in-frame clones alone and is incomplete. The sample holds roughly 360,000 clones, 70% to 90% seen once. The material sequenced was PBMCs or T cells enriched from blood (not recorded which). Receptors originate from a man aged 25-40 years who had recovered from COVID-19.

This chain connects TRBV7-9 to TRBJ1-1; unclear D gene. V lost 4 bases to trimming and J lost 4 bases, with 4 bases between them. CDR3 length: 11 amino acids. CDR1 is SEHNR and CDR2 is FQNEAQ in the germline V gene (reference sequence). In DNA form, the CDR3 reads TGTGCCAGCAGCTGGGCCACTGAAGCTTTCTTT. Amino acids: CASSWATEAFF.

The CDR3 DNA follows: TGCGCCAGCAGTACCGGGACAGTCTCTGGAAACACCATATATTTT. This encodes CASSTGTVSGNTIYF. The chain is built from TRBV10-1 and TRBJ1-3; TRBD1 matches at 7 bases. The germline CDR1 and CDR2 sequences are WNHNN and SYGVQD (reference sequence). The length of the CDR3 is 15 residues. With 5 bases clipped from V and 0 bases from J, the junction kept 4 bases outside the gene matches.

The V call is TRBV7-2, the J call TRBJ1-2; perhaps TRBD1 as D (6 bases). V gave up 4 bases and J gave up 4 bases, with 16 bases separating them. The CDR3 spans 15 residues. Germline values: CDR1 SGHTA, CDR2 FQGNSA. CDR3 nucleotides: TGTGCCAGCAGCTCGATAGGACAGAGTGGCTATGGCTACACCTTC. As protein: CASSSIGQSGYGYTF.

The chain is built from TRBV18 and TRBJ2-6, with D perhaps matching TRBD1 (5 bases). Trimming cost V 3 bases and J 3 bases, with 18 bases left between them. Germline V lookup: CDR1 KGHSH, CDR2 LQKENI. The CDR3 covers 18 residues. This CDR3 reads CASSPRQGATFGANVLTF. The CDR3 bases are TGTGCCAGCTCACCCCGGCAGGGTGCTACGTTTGGGGCCAACGTCCTGACTTTC.

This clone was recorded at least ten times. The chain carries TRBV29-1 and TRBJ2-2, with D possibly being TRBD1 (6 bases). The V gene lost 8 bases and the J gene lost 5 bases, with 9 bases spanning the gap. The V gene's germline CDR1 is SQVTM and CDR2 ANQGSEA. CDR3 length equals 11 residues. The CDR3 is CSFRGTGELFF. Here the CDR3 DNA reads TGCAGCTTCAGGGGTACCGGGGAGCTGTTTTTT.

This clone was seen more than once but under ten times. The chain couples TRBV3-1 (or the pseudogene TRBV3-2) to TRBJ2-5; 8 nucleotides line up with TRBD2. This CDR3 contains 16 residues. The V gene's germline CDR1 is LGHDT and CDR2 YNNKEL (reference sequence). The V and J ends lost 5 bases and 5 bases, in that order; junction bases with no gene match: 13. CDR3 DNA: TGTGCCAGCAGCTACACTTTACGGGGGGGCTGGGAGACCCAGTACTTC. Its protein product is CASSYTLRGGWETQYF.

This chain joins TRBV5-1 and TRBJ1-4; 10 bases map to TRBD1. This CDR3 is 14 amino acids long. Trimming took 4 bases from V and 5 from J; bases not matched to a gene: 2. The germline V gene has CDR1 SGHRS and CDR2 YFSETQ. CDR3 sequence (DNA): TGCGCCAGCAGCCCGGGACAGGGGAATGAAAAACTGTTTTTT. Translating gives CASSPGQGNEKLFF. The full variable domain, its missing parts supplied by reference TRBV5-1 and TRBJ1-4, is KAGVTQTPRYLIKTRGQQVTLSCSPISGHRSVSWYQQTPGQGLQFLFEYFSETQRNKGNFPGRFSGRQFSNSRSEMNVSTLELGDSALYLCASSPGQGNEKLFFGSGTQLSVL.

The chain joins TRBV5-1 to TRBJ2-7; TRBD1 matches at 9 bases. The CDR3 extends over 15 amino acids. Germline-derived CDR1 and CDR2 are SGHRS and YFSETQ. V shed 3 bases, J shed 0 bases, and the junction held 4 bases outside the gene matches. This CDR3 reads CASSSWDRDSYEQYF. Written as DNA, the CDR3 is TGCGCCAGCAGCTCTTGGGACAGGGACTCCTACGAGCAGTACTTC.

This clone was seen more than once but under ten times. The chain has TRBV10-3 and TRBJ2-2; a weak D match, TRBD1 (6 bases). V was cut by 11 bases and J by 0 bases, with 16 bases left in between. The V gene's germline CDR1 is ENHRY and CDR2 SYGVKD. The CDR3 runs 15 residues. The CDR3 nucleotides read TGTGCCTCCGCTCGGGACACTGCGAACACCGGGGAGCTGTTTTTT. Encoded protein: CASARDTANTGELFF.

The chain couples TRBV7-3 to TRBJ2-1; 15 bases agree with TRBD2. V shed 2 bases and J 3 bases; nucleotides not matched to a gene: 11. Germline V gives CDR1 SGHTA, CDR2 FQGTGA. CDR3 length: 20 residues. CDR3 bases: TGTGCCAGCAGCTTAGCTCCTGGACTAGCGGGGGGGCCCGACTACAATGAGCAGTTCTTC. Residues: CASSLAPGLAGGPDYNEQFF. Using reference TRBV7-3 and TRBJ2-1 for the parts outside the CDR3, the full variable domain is GAGVSQTPSNKVTEKGKYVELRCDPISGHTALYWYRQSLGQGPEFLIYFQGTGAADDSGLPNDRFFAVRPEGSVSTLKIQRTERGDSAVYLCASSLAPGLAGGPDYNEQFFGPGTRLTVL.

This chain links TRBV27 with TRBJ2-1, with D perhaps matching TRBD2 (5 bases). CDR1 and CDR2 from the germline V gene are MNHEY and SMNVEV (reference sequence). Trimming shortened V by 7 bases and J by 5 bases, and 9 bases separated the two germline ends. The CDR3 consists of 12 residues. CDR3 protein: CASMEANNEQFF. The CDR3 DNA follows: TGTGCCAGCATGGAGGCTAACAATGAGCAGTTCTTC.

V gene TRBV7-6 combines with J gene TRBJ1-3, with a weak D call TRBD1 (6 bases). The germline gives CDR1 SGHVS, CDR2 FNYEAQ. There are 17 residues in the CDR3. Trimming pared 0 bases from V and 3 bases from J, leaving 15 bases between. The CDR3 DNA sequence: TGTGCCAGCAGCTTAGCATCATCCAGGGGTTATGGAAACACCATATATTTT. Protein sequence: CASSLASSRGYGNTIYF.

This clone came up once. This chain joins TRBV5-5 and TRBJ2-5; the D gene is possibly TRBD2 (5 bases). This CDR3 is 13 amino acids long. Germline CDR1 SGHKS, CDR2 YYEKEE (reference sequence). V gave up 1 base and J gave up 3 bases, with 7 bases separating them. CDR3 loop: CASSLTGEETQYF. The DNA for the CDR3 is TGTGCCAGCAGCTTGACCGGGGAAGAGACCCAGTACTTC.

This CDR3 is CASSTQGQETGELFF. CDR3 DNA: TGTGCCAGTAGTACCCAAGGACAGGAAACCGGGGAGCTGTTTTTT. The chain recombines TRBV19 with TRBJ2-2, with 7 nucleotides matching TRBD1. The J segment lost 5 bases and the V segment lost 4 bases, leaving 7 bases of the junction unmatched. Germline V lookup: CDR1 LNHDA, CDR2 SQIVND (reference sequence). The CDR3 is made up of 15 amino acids.

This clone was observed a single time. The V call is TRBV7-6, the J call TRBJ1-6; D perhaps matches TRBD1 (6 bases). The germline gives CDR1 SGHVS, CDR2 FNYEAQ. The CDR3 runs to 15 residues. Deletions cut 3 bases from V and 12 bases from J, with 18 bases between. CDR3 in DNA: TGTGCCAGCAGCTTGGGACACGAACAGGGCGGACCCCTCCACTTT. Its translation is CASSLGHEQGGPLHF.

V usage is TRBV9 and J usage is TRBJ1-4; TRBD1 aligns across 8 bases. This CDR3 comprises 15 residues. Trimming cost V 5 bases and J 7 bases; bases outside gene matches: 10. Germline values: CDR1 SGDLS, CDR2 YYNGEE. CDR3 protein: CASSYGTGVGEKLFF. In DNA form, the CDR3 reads TGTGCCAGCAGTTATGGGACAGGAGTCGGTGAAAAACTGTTTTTT. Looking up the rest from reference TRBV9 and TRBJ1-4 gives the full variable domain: DSGVTQTPKHLITATGQRVTLRCSPRSGDLSVYWYQQSLDQGLQFLIQYYNGEERAKGNILERFSAQQFPDLHSELNLSSLELGDSALYFCASSYGTGVGEKLFFGSGTQLSVL.

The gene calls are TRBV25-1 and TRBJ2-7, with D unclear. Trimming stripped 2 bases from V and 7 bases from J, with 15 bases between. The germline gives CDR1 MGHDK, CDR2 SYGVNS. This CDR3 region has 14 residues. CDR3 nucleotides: TGTGCCAGCAGTGAACGACGCGAATCGAGGGAGCAGTACTTC. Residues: CASSERRESREQYF.